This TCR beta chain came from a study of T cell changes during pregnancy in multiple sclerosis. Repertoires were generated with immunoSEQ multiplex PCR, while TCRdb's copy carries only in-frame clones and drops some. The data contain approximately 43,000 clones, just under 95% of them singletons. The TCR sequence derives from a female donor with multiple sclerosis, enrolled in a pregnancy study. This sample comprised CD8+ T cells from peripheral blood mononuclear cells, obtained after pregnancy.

The CDR3: CASSPTGGGNSPLHF. CDR3 sequence (DNA): TGTGCCAGCAGTCCTACAGGGGGCGGGAATTCACCCCTCCACTTT. The chain uses TRBV25-1 and TRBJ1-6; 9 bases agree with TRBD1. Germline trimming cut 5 bases from V and 7 bases from J; bases unmatched to any gene: 6. This CDR3 has 15 residues. Germline V gene sequence: CDR1 MGHDK, CDR2 SYGVNS.